This TCR beta chain was sequenced in a study of cytomegalovirus exposure and HLA in healthy donors. Findings and caveats of the study: According to an earlier analysis, most TCR beta V segments yielded productive rearrangements about 87% or about 30% of the time.

On this clone itself: Its target is unknown.

Primers: 60 Vbeta forward and 13 Jbeta reverse. Sequencing used immunoSEQ multiplex PCR; TCRdb keeps in-frame clones, though not all of them. This sample yields 140,000 to 150,000 clones, of which 80% are seen a single time; roughly 2.9% belongs to the top ten. This sequence was found in a woman in her twenties or thirties in good health and CMV-seronegative. Sequencing was done on a sample of PBMCs.

The CDR3 reads CASSLIQGSNSPLHF. CDR3 in DNA: TGTGCCAGCAGCCTTATACAGGGCTCTAATTCACCCCTCCACTTT. The chain is built from TRBV7-2 and TRBJ1-6; D possibly corresponds to TRBD1 (6 bases). CDR1 and CDR2 (germline): SGHTA, FQGNSA. The CDR3 loop spans 15 amino acids. The V end lost 5 bases, the J end lost 6 bases, and 14 bases lay between the germline ends.